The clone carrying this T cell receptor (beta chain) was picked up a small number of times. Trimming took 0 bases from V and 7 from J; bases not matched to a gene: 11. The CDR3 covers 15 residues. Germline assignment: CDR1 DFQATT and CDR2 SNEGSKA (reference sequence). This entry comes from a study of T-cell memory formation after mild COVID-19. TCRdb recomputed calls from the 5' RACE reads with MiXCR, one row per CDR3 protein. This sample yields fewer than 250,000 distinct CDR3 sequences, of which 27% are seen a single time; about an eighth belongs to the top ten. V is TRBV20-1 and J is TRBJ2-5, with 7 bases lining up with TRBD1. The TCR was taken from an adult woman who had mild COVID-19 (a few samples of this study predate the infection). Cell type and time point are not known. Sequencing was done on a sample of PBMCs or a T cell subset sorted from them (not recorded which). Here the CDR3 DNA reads TGCAGTGCTAGAGACCTGACAGGGCCTCGCGGGACCCAGTACTTC. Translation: CSARDLTGPRGTQYF.